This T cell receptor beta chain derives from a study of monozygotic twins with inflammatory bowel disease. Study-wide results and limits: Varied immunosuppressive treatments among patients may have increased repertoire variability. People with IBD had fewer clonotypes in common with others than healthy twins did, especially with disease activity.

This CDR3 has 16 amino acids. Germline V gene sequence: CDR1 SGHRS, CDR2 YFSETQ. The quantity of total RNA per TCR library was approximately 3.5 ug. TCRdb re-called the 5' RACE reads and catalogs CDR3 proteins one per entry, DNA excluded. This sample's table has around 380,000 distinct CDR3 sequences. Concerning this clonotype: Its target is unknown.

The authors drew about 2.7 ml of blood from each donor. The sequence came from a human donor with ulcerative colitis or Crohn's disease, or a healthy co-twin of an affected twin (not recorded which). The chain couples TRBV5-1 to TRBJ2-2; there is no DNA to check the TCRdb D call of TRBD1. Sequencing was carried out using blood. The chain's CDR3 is CASSQRASTNTGELFF.